Shown below are 9 T cell receptor beta chains from a single sample sequenced in a study of response to subunit inactivated influenza vaccine. One entry per CDR3 protein results from TCRdb running MiXCR on the RT-PCR reads. The sample lists 500,000 to 550,000 distinct CDR3 sequences, around a quarter seen once, with 2.8% in the top ten. These data also featured in a second study, about T cells expressing NK-cell markers. That paper states: In generating TCR beta cDNA, 5'RACE template switching with UMIs was used.

Sequenced material: CD4+ T cells sorted from PBMCs, taken approximately 13 days after vaccination. Receptors were obtained from a man in his fifties who received an inactivated influenza vaccine.

This clonotype came up a few times. The rearrangement uses TRBV6-5 and TRBJ2-1; TRBD2 matches 9 bases. This CDR3 comprises 16 residues. V gave up 0 bases and J gave up 7 bases; unmatched junction bases: 7. Germline V CDR1 and CDR2: MNHEY, SVGAGI. The CDR3 loop reads CASSYSPAGGPNEQFF. CDR3 coding DNA: TGTGCCAGCAGTTACTCCCCCGCGGGGGGGCCGAATGAGCAGTTCTTC.

This clonotype appeared a few times. The J gene is TRBJ1-1, the V gene TRBV4-2; 8 nucleotides agree with TRBD1. V gave up 1 base and J gave up 0 bases; unmatched junction bases: 4. Germline CDR1 reads LGHNA; CDR2 reads YNFKEQ. This CDR3 has 16 residues. The CDR3 region is CASSQGTGGMNTEAFF. In DNA form, the CDR3 reads TGTGCCAGCAGCCAAGGCACAGGGGGGATGAACACTGAAGCTTTCTTT.

The chain couples TRBV6-1 to TRBJ1-1; 11 bases are shared with TRBD1. CDR3 length equals 14 residues. Trimming cost V 6 bases and J 5 bases; bases outside gene matches: 5. The germline CDR1 and CDR2 sequences are MNHNS and SASEGT. In DNA, the CDR3 is TGTGCCAGCAGCCGCCGGGACAGGGGGACTGAAGCTTTCTTT. Translation: CASSRRDRGTEAFF.

CDR3 DNA: TGCAGTGCTAGTCCATTTGGCGGCCTAAAGGGGAACATTCAGTACTTC. This sequence encodes CSASPFGGLKGNIQYF. The V and J genes are TRBV20-1 and TRBJ2-4; TRBD1 might be the D (5 bases). The germline V gene has CDR1 DFQATT and CDR2 SNEGSKA (reference sequence). Deletions cut 3 bases from V and 7 bases from J, with 22 bases between. The CDR3 consists of 16 residues.

The chain employs TRBV4-3 and TRBJ2-1; 8 bases agree with TRBD2. The length of the CDR3 is 15 residues. V was clipped by 0 bases and J by 6 bases; unmatched bases: 4. Germline values: CDR1 LGHNA, CDR2 YSLEER. The CDR3 sequence is CASSQDRTSTNEQFF. In DNA form, the CDR3 reads TGCGCCAGCAGCCAAGATAGGACTAGCACCAATGAGCAGTTCTTC.

The table lists this clonotype with many counts. V and J are TRBV12-3 or TRBV12-4 and TRBJ2-3; D could derive from TRBD1 or TRBD2 (5 bases each). Deletions cut 1 base from V and 0 bases from J, with 8 bases between. The CDR3 is 15 residues long. CDR3 region: CASSLGGISTDTQYF. CDR3 nucleotide sequence: TGTGCCAGCAGTTTAGGGGGGATCAGCACAGATACGCAGTATTTT.

This clonotype was seen more than once but under ten times. The V call is TRBV20-1, the J call TRBJ1-1; weak D call: TRBD1 (6 bases). CDR1 and CDR2 (germline): DFQATT, SNEGSKA (reference sequence). Trimming stripped 6 bases from V and 1 base from J, with 9 bases between. This CDR3 contains 12 residues. The CDR3 region is CSATQGNTEAFF. As DNA, the CDR3 is TGCAGTGCAACACAGGGGAACACTGAAGCTTTCTTT.

The V and J genes are TRBV11-2 and TRBJ1-2; the match to TRBD1 covers 7 bases. This CDR3 is 16 amino acids long. Germline loops: CDR1 SGHAT, CDR2 FQNNGV. Trimming cost V 5 bases and J 0 bases; bases outside gene matches: 9. CDR3 bases: TGTGCCAGCAGCCCCATTGGACAGGCGGCTAACTATGGCTACACCTTC. This encodes CASSPIGQAANYGYTF.

The V gene is TRBV3-1, the J gene TRBJ1-5; TRBD1 matches at 7 bases. Germline loops: CDR1 LGHDT, CDR2 YNNKEL (reference sequence). J was trimmed by 8 bases and V by 0 bases; bases with no gene match: 7. This CDR3 has 15 amino acids. The chain's CDR3 is CASSQDGGTAKPQHF. The CDR3, as DNA: TGTGCCAGCAGCCAAGATGGCGGGACAGCGAAGCCCCAGCATTTT.